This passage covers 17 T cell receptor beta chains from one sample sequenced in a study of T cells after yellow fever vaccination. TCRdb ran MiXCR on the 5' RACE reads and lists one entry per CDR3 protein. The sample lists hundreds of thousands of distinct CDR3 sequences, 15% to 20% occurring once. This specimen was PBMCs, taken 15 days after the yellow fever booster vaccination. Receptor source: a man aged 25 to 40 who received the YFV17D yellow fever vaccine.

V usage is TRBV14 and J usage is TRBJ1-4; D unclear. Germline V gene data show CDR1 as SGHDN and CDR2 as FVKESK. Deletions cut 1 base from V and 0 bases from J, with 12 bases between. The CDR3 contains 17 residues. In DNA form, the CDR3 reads TGTGCCAGCAGCCAAGGCCACACCTACGCAACTAATGAAAAACTGTTTTTT. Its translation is CASSQGHTYATNEKLFF.

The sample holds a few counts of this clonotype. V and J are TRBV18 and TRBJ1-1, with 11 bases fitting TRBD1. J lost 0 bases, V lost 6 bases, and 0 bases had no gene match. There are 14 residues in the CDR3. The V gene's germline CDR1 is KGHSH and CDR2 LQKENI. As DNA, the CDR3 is TGTGCCAGCTCGGACAGGGGGCTGAACACTGAAGCTTTCTTT. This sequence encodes CASSDRGLNTEAFF.

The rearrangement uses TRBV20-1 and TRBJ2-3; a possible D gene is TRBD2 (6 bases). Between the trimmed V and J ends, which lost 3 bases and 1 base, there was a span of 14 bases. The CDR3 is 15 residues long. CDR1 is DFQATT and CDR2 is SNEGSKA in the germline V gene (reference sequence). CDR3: CSASRRERGTDTQYF. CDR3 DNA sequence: TGCAGTGCTAGTAGACGGGAGAGGGGCACAGATACGCAGTATTTT.

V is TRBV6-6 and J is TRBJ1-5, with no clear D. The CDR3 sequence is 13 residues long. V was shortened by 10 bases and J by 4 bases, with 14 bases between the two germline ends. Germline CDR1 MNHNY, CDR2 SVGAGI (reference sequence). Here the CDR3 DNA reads TGTGCCACCACGGCCTATCGTAATCAGCCCCAGCATTTT. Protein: CATTAYRNQPQHF.

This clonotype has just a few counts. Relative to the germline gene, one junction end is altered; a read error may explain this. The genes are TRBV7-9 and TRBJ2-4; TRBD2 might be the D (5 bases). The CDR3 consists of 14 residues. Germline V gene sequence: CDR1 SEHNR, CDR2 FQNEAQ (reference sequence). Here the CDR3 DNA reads TGTGCCAGCAGCTTAGCGGGAGCCGAAAACATTCAGTACTTC. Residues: CASSLAGAENIQYF.

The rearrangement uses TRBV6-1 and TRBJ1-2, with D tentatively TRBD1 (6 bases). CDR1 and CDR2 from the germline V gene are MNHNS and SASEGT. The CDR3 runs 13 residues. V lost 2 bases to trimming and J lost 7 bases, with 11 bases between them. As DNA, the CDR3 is TGTGCCAGCAGTGAACAGGGGAACAGTGGCTACACCTTC. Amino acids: CASSEQGNSGYTF.

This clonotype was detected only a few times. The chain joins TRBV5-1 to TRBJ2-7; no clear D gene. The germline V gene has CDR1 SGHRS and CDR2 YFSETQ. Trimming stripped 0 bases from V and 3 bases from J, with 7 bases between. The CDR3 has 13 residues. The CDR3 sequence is CASSLEVHYEQYF. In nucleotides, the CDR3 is TGCGCCAGCAGCTTGGAGGTGCACTACGAGCAGTACTTC.

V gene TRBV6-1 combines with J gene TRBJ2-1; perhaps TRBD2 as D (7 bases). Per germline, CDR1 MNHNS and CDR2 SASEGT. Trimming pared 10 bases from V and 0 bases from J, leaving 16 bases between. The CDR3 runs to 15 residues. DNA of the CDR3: TGTGCCACCTTGGGAGGGGGGAGCTCCTACAATGAGCAGTTCTTC. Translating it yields CATLGGGSSYNEQFF.

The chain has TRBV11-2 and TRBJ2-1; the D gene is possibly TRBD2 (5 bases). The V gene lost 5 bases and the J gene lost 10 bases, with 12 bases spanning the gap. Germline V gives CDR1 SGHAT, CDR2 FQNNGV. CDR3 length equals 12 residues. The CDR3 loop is CASSPTGGEQFF. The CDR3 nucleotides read TGTGCCAGCAGCCCTACGGGCGGGGAGCAGTTCTTC.

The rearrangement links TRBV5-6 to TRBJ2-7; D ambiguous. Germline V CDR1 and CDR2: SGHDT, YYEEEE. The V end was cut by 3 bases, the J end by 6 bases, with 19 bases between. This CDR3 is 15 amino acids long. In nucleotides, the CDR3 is TGTGCCAGCAGCTCCTACAACCTAATCGTCGCCGAGCAGTACTTC. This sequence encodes CASSSYNLIVAEQYF.

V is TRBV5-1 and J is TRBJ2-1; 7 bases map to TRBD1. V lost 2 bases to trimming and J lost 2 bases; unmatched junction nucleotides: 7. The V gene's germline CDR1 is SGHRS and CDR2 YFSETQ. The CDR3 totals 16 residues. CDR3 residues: CASSFLRDSTYNEQFF. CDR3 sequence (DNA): TGCGCCAGCAGCTTCCTTCGGGACAGTACCTACAATGAGCAGTTCTTC.

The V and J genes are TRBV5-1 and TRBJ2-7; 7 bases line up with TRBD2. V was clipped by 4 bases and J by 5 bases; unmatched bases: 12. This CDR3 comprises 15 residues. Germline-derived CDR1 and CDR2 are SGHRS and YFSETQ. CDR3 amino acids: CASSATGREFDEQYF. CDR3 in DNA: TGCGCCAGCAGCGCCACCGGGCGGGAGTTTGACGAGCAGTACTTC.

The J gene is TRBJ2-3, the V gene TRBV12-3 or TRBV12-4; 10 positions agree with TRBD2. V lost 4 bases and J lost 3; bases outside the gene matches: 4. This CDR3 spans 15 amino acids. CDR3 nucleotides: TGTGCCAGCAGTTACACTAGCGGGATTACAGATACGCAGTATTTT. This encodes CASSYTSGITDTQYF.

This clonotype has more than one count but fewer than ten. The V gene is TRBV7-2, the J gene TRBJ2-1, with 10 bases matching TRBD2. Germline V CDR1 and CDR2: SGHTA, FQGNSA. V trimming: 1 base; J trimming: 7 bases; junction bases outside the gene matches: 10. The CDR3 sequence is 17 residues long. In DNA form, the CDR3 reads TGTGCCAGCAGCTTAGTACTAGCGGGATACCCGGGGAATGAGCAGTTCTTC. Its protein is CASSLVLAGYPGNEQFF. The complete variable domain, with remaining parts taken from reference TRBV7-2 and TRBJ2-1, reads GAGVSQSPSNKVTEKGKDVELRCDPISGHTALYWYRQSLGQGLEFLIYFQGNSAPDKSGLPSDRFSAERTGGSVSTLTIQRTQQEDSAVYLCASSLVLAGYPGNEQFFGPGTRLTVL.

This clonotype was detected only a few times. The CDR3 DNA is TGTGCCAGCACCCCCGGGACTAGCGGTTCCACGCTCTGGGAGCTGTTTTTT. Translated: CASTPGTSGSTLWELFF. The V gene is TRBV6-2 or TRBV6-3, the J gene TRBJ2-2; the match to TRBD2 covers 11 bases. V lost 7 bases and J lost 9; bases outside the gene matches: 16. This CDR3 comprises 17 residues. Germline V CDR1 and CDR2: MNHEY, SVGEGT.

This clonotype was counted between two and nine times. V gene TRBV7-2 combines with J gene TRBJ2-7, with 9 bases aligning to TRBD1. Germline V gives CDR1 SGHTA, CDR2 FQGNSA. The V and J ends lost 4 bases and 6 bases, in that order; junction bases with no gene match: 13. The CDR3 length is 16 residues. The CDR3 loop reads CASSSNPTGTGSEQYF. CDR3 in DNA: TGTGCCAGCAGCTCAAACCCCACCGGGACAGGGAGCGAGCAGTACTTC.

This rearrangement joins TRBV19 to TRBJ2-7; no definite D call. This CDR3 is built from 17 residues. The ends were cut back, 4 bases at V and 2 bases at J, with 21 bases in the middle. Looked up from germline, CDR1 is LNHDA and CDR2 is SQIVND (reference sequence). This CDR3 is CASSTTIGPTTTYEQYF. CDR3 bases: TGTGCCAGTAGTACCACCATAGGGCCCACTACAACCTACGAGCAGTACTTC.